The 29 T cell receptor beta chains given below trace back to one sample, sequenced in a study of T cell responses to AZD1222 COVID-19 vaccine. Assay used: immunoSEQ multiplex PCR; TCRdb lists only in-frame clones, some missing. Of roughly 120,000 clones listed, 80% to 90% are singletons. Sequences were derived from peripheral blood, sampled on day 0 of MenACWY control vaccination. Receptors originate from an adult in good health.

This clone was seen only once. The chain is built from TRBV5-1 and TRBJ2-7; D is unresolved. Between the trimmed V and J ends, which lost 5 bases and 5 bases, there was a span of 23 bases. The CDR3 is made up of 16 amino acids. Germline CDR1 SGHRS, CDR2 YFSETQ. The chain's CDR3 is CASSQDPTTSSNEQYF. The CDR3, as DNA: TGCGCCAGCAGTCAGGACCCCACAACCTCGTCCAACGAGCAGTACTTC.

The chain has TRBV28 and TRBJ2-3, with 10 bases fitting TRBD2. This CDR3 comprises 15 residues. J was trimmed by 4 bases and V by 6 bases; bases with no gene match: 7. CDR1 and CDR2 (germline): MDHEN, SYDVKM. The CDR3 spells CASSPTSGESDTQYF. The DNA of the CDR3 is TGTGCCAGCAGCCCCACTAGCGGGGAGTCAGATACGCAGTATTTT.

The V gene is TRBV7-2, the J gene TRBJ1-2; D unclear. Germline values: CDR1 SGHTA, CDR2 FQGNSA. V was shortened by 6 bases and J by 8 bases, with 16 bases between the two germline ends. The CDR3 contains 13 residues. CDR3 bases: TGTGCCAGCAGTGACCCGGGCCCCGGAGGCTACACCTTC. It yields the protein CASSDPGPGGYTF.

The gene calls are TRBV27 and TRBJ2-7; D ambiguous. CDR1 MNHEY and CDR2 SMNVEV come from the germline V gene (reference sequence). The CDR3 sequence is 14 residues long. With 4 bases removed from V and 2 bases from J, the gap between germline ends came to 12 bases. The CDR3 spells CASSSATSTYEQYF. In DNA form, the CDR3 reads TGTGCCAGCAGTTCTGCGACTTCGACCTACGAGCAGTACTTC.

The gene calls are TRBV30 and TRBJ2-3, with D perhaps TRBD1 or TRBD2 (5 bases each). Trimming took 2 bases from V and 6 from J, leaving 18 bases between them. From germline, CDR1 is GTSNPN and CDR2 SVGIG (reference sequence). The CDR3 length is 15 residues. The CDR3 nucleotides are TGTGCCTGGAGTCACCCTGGGACCCCGGCGGATACGCAGTATTTT. Amino acids: CAWSHPGTPADTQYF.

This clone was detected once. The rearrangement joins TRBV18 to TRBJ2-1; 13 bases match TRBD2. The CDR3 consists of 16 residues. The V segment lost 5 bases and the J segment 5 bases; nucleotides outside the gene matches: 6. Germline V gives CDR1 KGHSH, CDR2 LQKENI. The CDR3 region has the DNA TGTGCCAGCTCAACTGAACTAGCGGGAGGGAACAATGAGCAGTTCTTC. The encoded protein is CASSTELAGGNNEQFF.

The chain uses TRBV5-1 and TRBJ1-2; D is unresolved. CDR1 is SGHRS, CDR2 YFSETQ, per germline. Trimming cost V 2 bases and J 0 bases, with 17 bases left between them. The CDR3 length is 17 residues. The CDR3 coding sequence is TGCGCCAGCAGCTTCGGTGGCCAGGCCTCAGCTAACTATGGCTACACCTTC. It yields the protein CASSFGGQASANYGYTF.

This chain links TRBV7-8 with TRBJ2-3; 9 nucleotides match TRBD2. Losses at the gene ends were 5 bases for V and 4 bases for J; bases not matched to a gene: 4. CDR3 size: 14 residues. The germline V gene encodes CDR1 SGHVS and CDR2 FQNEAQ. CDR3 nucleotide sequence: TGTGCCAGCAGCACAAGACTAGCGGCAGATACGCAGTATTTT. Encoded protein: CASSTRLAADTQYF.

The chain is built from TRBV5-1 and TRBJ1-5; 8 nucleotides line up with TRBD1. CDR1 is SGHRS and CDR2 is YFSETQ in the germline V gene. This CDR3 is built from 15 residues. J lost 0 bases, V lost 4 bases, and 3 bases had no gene match. CDR3: CASSLTGDSNQPQHF. The CDR3 region has the DNA TGCGCCAGCAGCCTGACAGGGGATAGCAATCAGCCCCAGCATTTT.

The gene calls are TRBV9 and TRBJ2-1; 7 bases align to TRBD2. V was clipped by 4 bases and J by 0 bases; unmatched bases: 10. This CDR3 comprises 17 residues. Germline CDR1 is SGDLS and CDR2 is YYNGEE. CDR3 region: CASSSSGAGISYNEQFF. The CDR3 DNA sequence: TGTGCCAGCAGCTCGAGCGGAGCGGGAATCTCCTACAATGAGCAGTTCTTC.

The chain has TRBV5-1 and TRBJ2-1, with D maybe TRBD1 (6 bases). V lost 6 bases to trimming and J lost 2 bases, with 15 bases between them. There are 15 residues in the CDR3. From germline, CDR1 is SGHRS and CDR2 YFSETQ. The DNA for the CDR3 is TGCGCCAGCAATAGGGCAGGGACAACCTACAATGAGCAGTTCTTC. It yields the protein CASNRAGTTYNEQFF. The full variable domain, rest sourced from reference TRBV5-1 and TRBJ2-1, is KAGVTQTPRYLIKTRGQQVTLSCSPISGHRSVSWYQQTPGQGLQFLFEYFSETQRNKGNFPGRFSGRQFSNSRSEMNVSTLELGDSALYLCASNRAGTTYNEQFFGPGTRLTVL.

The gene calls are TRBV11-2 and TRBJ2-7; TRBD2 is a possible D gene (5 bases). This CDR3 contains 12 residues. The V and J ends lost 1 base and 5 bases respectively, with 6 bases between them. Germline V gene sequence: CDR1 SGHAT, CDR2 FQNNGV. The CDR3 reads CASSLGRNEQYF. The CDR3, as DNA: TGTGCCAGCAGCTTAGGGAGGAACGAGCAGTACTTC.

This chain uses TRBV6-5 with TRBJ1-6, with 7 bases that match TRBD1. Trimming removed 6 bases from V and 7 bases from J; junction bases left unmatched: 6. The germline gives CDR1 MNHEY, CDR2 SVGAGI. The CDR3 has 14 amino acids. DNA for the CDR3: TGTGCCAGCAGCCGAGGACAGGAGAATTCACCCCTCCACTTT. It specifies CASSRGQENSPLHF.

Remarks on this clone: The same CDR3 is also encoded by other DNA sequences in this sample. J is TRBJ2-2 and V is TRBV5-1; 8 bases map to TRBD2. The V gene's germline CDR1 is SGHRS and CDR2 YFSETQ. CDR3 size: 16 residues. After removal of 0 bases from V and 1 base from J, the junction contained 2 bases not matched to a gene. The CDR3: CASSLGLAGNTGELFF. CDR3 DNA: TGCGCCAGCAGCTTGGGGCTAGCGGGGAACACCGGGGAGCTGTTTTTT.

V gene TRBV28 combines with J gene TRBJ2-5; TRBD2 matches 7 bases. This CDR3 spans 14 amino acids. The germline V gene encodes CDR1 MDHEN and CDR2 SYDVKM. Unmatched junction bases numbered 8, after V lost 5 bases and J lost 5 bases. The CDR3 is CASSPRVGGETQYF. DNA for the CDR3: TGTGCCAGCAGTCCCCGTGTGGGAGGGGAGACCCAGTACTTC.

The V and J genes are TRBV11-2 and TRBJ2-5; a possible D gene is TRBD2 (6 bases). V dropped 5 bases and J dropped 5 bases, with 12 bases sitting between them. Germline CDR1 reads SGHAT; CDR2 reads FQNNGV. The CDR3 extends over 13 amino acids. The CDR3 DNA is TGTGCCAGCAGCAGGGGAGGCGTGGAGACCCAGTACTTC. Protein: CASSRGGVETQYF.

This chain links TRBV21-1 with TRBJ1-2; TRBD1 reflects the table's D call only, with no check against the DNA. TRBV21-1 has pseudogene status. This CDR3 has 14 amino acids. The CDR3 nucleotides are TGTGCCAGCAGCGAAGCAGGGACAGAAGGTGGCTACACCTTC. It encodes CASSEAGTEGGYTF.

A single count supports this clone. The gene calls are TRBV9 and TRBJ2-5, with 7 bases aligning to TRBD2. Germline values: CDR1 SGDLS, CDR2 YYNGEE. The J segment lost 5 bases and the V segment lost 0 bases, leaving 10 bases of the junction unmatched. CDR3 length: 16 residues. CDR3 amino acids: CASSVATLGGAETQYF. The CDR3 coding sequence is TGTGCCAGCAGCGTAGCTACGTTGGGAGGGGCCGAGACCCAGTACTTC.

The V and J genes are TRBV6-6 and TRBJ1-5, with unresolved D. The germline V gene has CDR1 MNHNY and CDR2 SVGAGI (reference sequence). The CDR3 has 13 residues. Trimming removed 4 bases from V and 11 bases from J, with 15 bases in between. CDR3 residues: CASSSYGLLAQHF. The CDR3 nucleotides read TGTGCCAGCAGTTCCTACGGGCTTTTGGCCCAGCATTTT.

This clone has only one observation. The chain uses TRBV10-3 and TRBJ2-5, with D uncertain. CDR1 ENHRY and CDR2 SYGVKD come from the germline V gene. The CDR3 spans 12 residues. The germline V and J ends were trimmed by 4 bases and 4 bases, with 7 bases remaining between them. CDR3 protein: CAISVDGETQYF. In DNA form, the CDR3 reads TGTGCCATCAGTGTGGACGGAGAGACCCAGTACTTC.

The gene calls are TRBV5-4 and TRBJ2-3; D gene ambiguous. The CDR3 covers 16 residues. Trimming pared 4 bases from V and 2 bases from J, leaving 17 bases between. CDR1 and CDR2 from the germline V gene are SGHNT and YYREEE (reference sequence). CDR3 amino acids: CASSKDQVGPTDTQYF. CDR3 nucleotides: TGTGCCAGCAGCAAGGATCAGGTCGGGCCCACAGATACGCAGTATTTT.

This clone was recorded only once. This chain connects TRBV7-3 to TRBJ2-1, with 7 bases matching TRBD1. The CDR3 loop spans 13 amino acids. CDR1 is SGHTA and CDR2 is FQGTGA in the germline V gene. Trimming cost V 3 bases and J 12 bases; bases outside gene matches: 8. The chain's CDR3 is CASSLQTGKGQFF. The CDR3 region has the DNA TGTGCCAGCAGCTTGCAGACAGGGAAAGGGCAGTTCTTC. Combining the CDR3 with reference TRBV7-3 and TRBJ2-1 gives the whole variable domain GAGVSQTPSNKVTEKGKYVELRCDPISGHTALYWYRQSLGQGPEFLIYFQGTGAADDSGLPNDRFFAVRPEGSVSTLKIQRTERGDSAVYLCASSLQTGKGQFFGPGTRLTVL.

V usage is TRBV5-1 and J usage is TRBJ2-7; 11 bases are a match to TRBD2. The CDR3 contains 17 residues. The V gene end was trimmed by 4 bases and the J gene end by 3 bases; junction bases not matched to a gene: 12. The germline V gene encodes CDR1 SGHRS and CDR2 YFSETQ. CDR3 coding DNA: TGCGCCAGCAGCCAACTAGCGGGAGACCTCCTTTACTACGAGCAGTACTTC. As protein: CASSQLAGDLLYYEQYF.

This chain uses TRBV7-6 with TRBJ1-1, with no clear D. CDR1 SGHVS and CDR2 FNYEAQ come from the germline V gene. V was trimmed by 1 base and J by 5 bases, leaving 11 bases between them. The CDR3 has 14 amino acids. The CDR3 here is CASSLEQAITEAFF. The DNA of the CDR3 is TGTGCCAGCAGCTTAGAGCAGGCTATTACTGAAGCTTTCTTT.

This clone was counted once. The chain combines TRBV9 with TRBJ2-2; D is perhaps TRBD1 or TRBD2 (5 bases each). The germline V gene encodes CDR1 SGDLS and CDR2 YYNGEE. This CDR3 region has 16 residues. V was pared by 0 bases and J by 8 bases, with 17 bases between. The CDR3 bases are TGTGCCAGCAGCGTAGACGGGCACTCGAGGGGTGGGGAGCTGTTTTTT. Protein product: CASSVDGHSRGGELFF.

V usage is TRBV7-3 and J usage is TRBJ2-3; 12 bases match TRBD2. V shed 6 bases, J shed 4 bases, and the junction held 5 bases outside the gene matches. The CDR3 sequence is 15 residues long. Germline CDR1 and CDR2: SGHTA and FQGTGA. DNA for the CDR3: TGTGCCAGCAGTAGGACTAGCGGGACCGCAGATACGCAGTATTTT. Translating gives CASSRTSGTADTQYF.

This rearrangement joins TRBV6-4 to TRBJ1-6, with D unresolved. V was shortened by 2 bases and J by 7 bases, with 6 bases between the two germline ends. CDR3 length equals 13 residues. Germline V gene sequence: CDR1 MRHNA, CDR2 SNTAGT. The DNA for the CDR3 is TGTGCCAGCAGTGACAGGGAGAATTCACCCCTCCACTTT. Its protein is CASSDRENSPLHF.

This clone appeared a few times. The gene calls are TRBV3-1 (or the pseudogene TRBV3-2) and TRBJ1-2; D unresolved. Germline V gene lookup returns CDR1 LGHDT and CDR2 YNNKEL (reference sequence). The CDR3 sequence is 14 residues long. V was shortened by 4 bases and J by 2 bases, with 11 bases between the two germline ends. The CDR3 sequence is CASSPRGLNYGYTF. The DNA for the CDR3 is TGTGCCAGCAGCCCCCGGGGTCTAAACTATGGCTACACCTTC.

V is TRBV28 and J is TRBJ2-3; D might be TRBD1 or TRBD2, each matching 5 bases. V shed 6 bases and J shed 8 bases, with 15 bases lying between them. The CDR3 covers 13 residues. Per the germline V gene, CDR1 is MDHEN and CDR2 is SYDVKM. The CDR3 bases are TGTGCCAGCAGCGAGGGGAACCCCGGTACGCAGTATTTT. This sequence encodes CASSEGNPGTQYF.